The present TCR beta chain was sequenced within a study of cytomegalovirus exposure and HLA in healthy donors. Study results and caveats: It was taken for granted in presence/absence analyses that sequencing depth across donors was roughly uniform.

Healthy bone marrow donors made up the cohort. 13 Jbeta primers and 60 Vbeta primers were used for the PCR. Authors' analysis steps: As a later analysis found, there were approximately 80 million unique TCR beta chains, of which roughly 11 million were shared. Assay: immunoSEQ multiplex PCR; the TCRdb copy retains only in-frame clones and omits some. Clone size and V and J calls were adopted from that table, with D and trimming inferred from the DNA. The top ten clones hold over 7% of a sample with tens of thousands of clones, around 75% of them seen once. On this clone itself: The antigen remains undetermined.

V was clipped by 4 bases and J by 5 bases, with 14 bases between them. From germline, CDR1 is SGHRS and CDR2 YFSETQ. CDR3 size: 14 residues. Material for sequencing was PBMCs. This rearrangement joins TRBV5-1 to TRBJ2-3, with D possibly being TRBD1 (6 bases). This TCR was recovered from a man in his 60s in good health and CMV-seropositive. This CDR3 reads CASSPTGTGDTQYF. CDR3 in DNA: TGCGCCAGCAGCCCGACAGGTACTGGAGATACGCAGTATTTT. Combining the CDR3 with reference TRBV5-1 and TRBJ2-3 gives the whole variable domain KAGVTQTPRYLIKTRGQQVTLSCSPISGHRSVSWYQQTPGQGLQFLFEYFSETQRNKGNFPGRFSGRQFSNSRSEMNVSTLELGDSALYLCASSPTGTGDTQYFGPGTRLTVL.